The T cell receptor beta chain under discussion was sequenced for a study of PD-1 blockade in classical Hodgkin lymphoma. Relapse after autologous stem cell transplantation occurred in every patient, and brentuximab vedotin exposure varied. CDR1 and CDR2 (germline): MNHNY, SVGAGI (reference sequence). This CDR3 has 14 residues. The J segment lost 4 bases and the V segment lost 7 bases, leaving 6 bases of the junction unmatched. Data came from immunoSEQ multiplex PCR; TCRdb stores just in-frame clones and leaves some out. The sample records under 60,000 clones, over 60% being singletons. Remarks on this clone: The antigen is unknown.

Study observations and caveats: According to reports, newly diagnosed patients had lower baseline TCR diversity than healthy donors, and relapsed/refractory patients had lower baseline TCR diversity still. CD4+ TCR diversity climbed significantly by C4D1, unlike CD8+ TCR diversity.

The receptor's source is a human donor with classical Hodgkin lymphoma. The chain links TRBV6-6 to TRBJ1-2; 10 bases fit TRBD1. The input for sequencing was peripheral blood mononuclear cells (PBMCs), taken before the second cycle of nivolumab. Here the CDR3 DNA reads TGTGCCAGCACCCTGGGACAGGGGACCTATGGCTACACCTTC. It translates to CASTLGQGTYGYTF.